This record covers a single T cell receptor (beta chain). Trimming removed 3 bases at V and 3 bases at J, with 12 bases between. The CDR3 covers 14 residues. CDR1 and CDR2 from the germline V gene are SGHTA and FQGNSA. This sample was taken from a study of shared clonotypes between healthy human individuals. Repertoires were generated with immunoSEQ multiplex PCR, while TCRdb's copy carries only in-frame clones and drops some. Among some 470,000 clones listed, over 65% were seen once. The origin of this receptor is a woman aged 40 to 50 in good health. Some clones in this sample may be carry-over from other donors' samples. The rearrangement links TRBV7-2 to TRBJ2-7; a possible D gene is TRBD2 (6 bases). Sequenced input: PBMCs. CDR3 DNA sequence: TGTGCCAGCAGCTTGGACGGGAGAGGCTACGAGCAGTACTTC. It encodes CASSLDGRGYEQYF.